These 31 T cell receptor beta chains share one sample of origin, sequenced in a study of shared clonotypes between healthy human individuals. Sequencing was performed with immunoSEQ multiplex PCR; in TCRdb, only in-frame clones are kept and a portion is missing. The sample includes under 300,000 clones, 65% of them seen just once. Material: memory CD4+ T cells sorted from blood. The subset denotes: CD45RA-negative fraction. The receptors derive from a man aged 25 to 45 in good health.

A single count supports this clone. This may be a read error, as it is one base from a much larger clone. J is TRBJ2-1 and V is TRBV6-5; 13 bases align to TRBD2. The CDR3 covers 13 residues. Germline values: CDR1 MNHEY, CDR2 SVGAGI. The junction had 2 bases not matched to a gene; V was cut back by 6 bases and J by 9 bases. The CDR3 DNA is TGTGCCAGCAGACTAGCGGGAGGGCGTGAGCAGTTCTTC. This sequence encodes CASRLAGGREQFF.

This chain uses TRBV9 with TRBJ2-1; 12 positions agree with TRBD2. The trim removed 3 bases at V and 7 bases at J, leaving 8 bases unmatched. Germline V gene sequence: CDR1 SGDLS, CDR2 YYNGEE. This CDR3 comprises 16 residues. The CDR3 nucleotides read TGTGCCAGCAGCGGCGTACTAGCGGGAGGTCGAAATGAGCAGTTCTTC. As protein: CASSGVLAGGRNEQFF.

The rearrangement joins TRBV11-2 to TRBJ2-5; tentatively, D is TRBD2 (6 bases). V gave up 0 bases and J gave up 10 bases, with 12 bases separating them. Looked up from germline, CDR1 is SGHAT and CDR2 is FQNNGV. The CDR3 length is 13 residues. CDR3 sequence (DNA): TGTGCCAGCAGCTTAGATTGGGGCGGGGACCAGTACTTC. Translating it yields CASSLDWGGDQYF.

The chain has TRBV2 and TRBJ1-2; D gene ambiguous. With 10 bases removed from V and 2 bases from J, the gap between germline ends came to 11 bases. Germline values: CDR1 SNHLY, CDR2 FYNNEI. The length of the CDR3 is 12 residues. The CDR3 loop is CATSEGNYGYTF. DNA of the CDR3: TGTGCCACCTCCGAGGGAAACTATGGCTACACCTTC.

The gene calls are TRBV28 and TRBJ1-2; D may be TRBD1 (5 bases). The length of the CDR3 is 13 residues. V was trimmed by 11 bases and J by 3 bases, leaving 16 bases between them. Germline assignment: CDR1 MDHEN and CDR2 SYDVKM. The CDR3: CAGFTGGDYGYTF. DNA for the CDR3: TGTGCCGGTTTCACAGGTGGGGACTATGGCTACACCTTC.

This clone came up once. This sequence joins TRBV2 and TRBJ2-1; D ambiguous. Per the germline V gene, CDR1 is SNHLY and CDR2 is FYNNEI. Trimming removed 9 bases at V and 2 bases at J, with 20 bases between. The length of the CDR3 is 16 residues. The CDR3 loop reads CARSRVSLETYNEQFF. The CDR3 DNA sequence: TGTGCCAGATCAAGGGTGTCCTTAGAGACCTACAATGAGCAGTTCTTC. The variable domain in full, with the rest retrieved from reference TRBV2 and TRBJ2-1, is EPEVTQTPSHQVTQMGQEVILRCVPISNHLYFYWYRQILGQKVEFLVSFYNNEISEKSEIFDDQFSVERPDGSNFTLKIRSTKLEDSAMYFCARSRVSLETYNEQFFGPGTRLTVL.

V and J are TRBV7-9 and TRBJ1-1; 7 bases match TRBD1. The CDR3 has 14 residues. Trimming took 7 bases from V and 5 from J; bases not matched to a gene: 10. Germline loops: CDR1 SEHNR, CDR2 FQNEAQ (reference sequence). The CDR3 loop reads CASTPGGRRTEAFF. CDR3 bases: TGTGCCAGCACTCCAGGGGGGCGAAGAACTGAAGCTTTCTTT.

This sequence joins TRBV19 and TRBJ1-1; D not certain. Germline V gene data show CDR1 as LNHDA and CDR2 as SQIVND (reference sequence). The V and J ends lost 1 base and 0 bases respectively, with 9 bases between them. The CDR3 consists of 15 residues. The CDR3 protein is CASSIGPALNTEAFF. The DNA for the CDR3 is TGTGCCAGTAGTATAGGGCCAGCTCTGAACACTGAAGCTTTCTTT. The entire variable domain, with the rest obtained from reference TRBV19 and TRBJ1-1, is as follows: DGGITQSPKYLFRKEGQNVTLSCEQNLNHDAMYWYRQDPGQGLRLIYYSQIVNDFQKGDIAEGYSVSREKKESFPLTVTSAQKNPTAFYLCASSIGPALNTEAFFGQGTRLTVV.

The V and J genes are TRBV18 and TRBJ2-2; D is perhaps TRBD2 (6 bases). Germline values: CDR1 KGHSH, CDR2 LQKENI. The CDR3 spans 15 residues. The V end lost 3 bases, the J end lost 7 bases, and 15 bases lay between the germline ends. The DNA for the CDR3 is TGTGCCAGCTCACCGGCTAGCGAGCGGAACGGGGAGCTGTTTTTT. Translating it yields CASSPASERNGELFF.

This rearrangement joins TRBV18 to TRBJ2-1; possibly TRBD1 for D (5 bases). The germline V and J ends were trimmed by 3 bases and 9 bases, with 15 bases remaining between them. The CDR3 totals 14 residues. Germline V gives CDR1 KGHSH, CDR2 LQKENI. CDR3 loop: CASSPPPGLGEQFF. In nucleotides, the CDR3 is TGTGCCAGCTCACCGCCTCCAGGGTTGGGTGAGCAGTTCTTC.

The chain joins TRBV20-1 to TRBJ2-7, with D tentatively TRBD2 (5 bases). Germline V gene lookup returns CDR1 DFQATT and CDR2 SNEGSKA (reference sequence). V lost 6 bases, J lost 7 bases, and 13 bases lay in between. The CDR3 covers 11 residues. CDR3 residues: CSAKGPGEQYF. Here the CDR3 DNA reads TGCAGTGCGAAAGGACCGGGAGAGCAGTACTTC.

V and J are TRBV18 and TRBJ2-3, with TRBD1 matching 8 bases. With 6 bases clipped from V and 14 bases from J, the junction kept 13 bases outside the gene matches. Germline V gene lookup returns CDR1 KGHSH and CDR2 LQKENI. The CDR3 is 13 amino acids. This CDR3 reads CASSQNDRGVMYF. The CDR3 coding sequence is TGTGCCAGCTCCCAAAACGACAGGGGAGTGATGTATTTT.

The V and J genes are TRBV28 and TRBJ2-3, with no clear D. This CDR3 comprises 13 residues. Germline V lookup: CDR1 MDHEN, CDR2 SYDVKM. The germline V and J ends were trimmed by 8 bases and 0 bases, with 9 bases remaining between them. The CDR3 sequence is CASCVGSTDTQYF. DNA for the CDR3: TGTGCCAGCTGTGTGGGTAGCACAGATACGCAGTATTTT.

CDR3 loop: CASQRGGLAGSEQFF. The CDR3 region has the DNA TGTGCCAGCCAAAGGGGTGGACTAGCGGGAAGTGAGCAGTTCTTC. The V call is TRBV9, the J call TRBJ2-1; 12 nucleotides align to TRBD2. Per the germline V gene, CDR1 is SGDLS and CDR2 is YYNGEE. The ends lost 7 bases at V and 9 bases at J; junction bases unmatched: 11. This CDR3 contains 15 residues.

V gene TRBV7-9 combines with J gene TRBJ1-1; TRBD1 is a possible D gene (5 bases). The V end lost 4 bases, the J end lost 10 bases, and 25 bases lay between the germline ends. Germline CDR1 reads SEHNR; CDR2 reads FQNEAQ (reference sequence). CDR3 size: 16 residues. The CDR3 DNA is TGTGCCAGCAGCTACTCCCCGCTCGGGGCAAATTTCAGAGCTTTCTTT. Residues: CASSYSPLGANFRAFF.

The chain carries TRBV5-6 and TRBJ1-4, with TRBD1 matching 8 bases. With V trimmed by 0 bases and J by 8 bases, 3 bases remained unmatched. CDR3 size: 14 residues. The germline V gene encodes CDR1 SGHDT and CDR2 YYEEEE. The CDR3 coding sequence is TGTGCCAGCAGCTTGGGGCAGGGGGCCGAAAAACTGTTTTTT. Protein sequence: CASSLGQGAEKLFF.

This clone was counted only a few times. The chain is built from TRBV27 and TRBJ2-2, with D possibly TRBD2 on 7 matching bases. Trimming took 3 bases from V and 6 from J, leaving 11 bases between them. Germline CDR1 reads MNHEY; CDR2 reads SMNVEV (reference sequence). The CDR3 sequence is 14 residues long. The CDR3 loop reads CASSFAGAAGELFF. Written as DNA, the CDR3 is TGTGCCAGCAGTTTTGCGGGGGCGGCCGGGGAGCTGTTTTTT.

This clone was recorded a few times. The rearrangement joins TRBV7-2 to TRBJ2-5; 11 bases align to TRBD2. V was clipped by 7 bases and J by 0 bases; unmatched bases: 7. Germline values: CDR1 SGHTA, CDR2 FQGNSA. The CDR3 is made up of 16 amino acids. The CDR3 DNA follows: TGTGCCAGCAACACCCTGGGACTAGCGGACCAAGAGACCCAGTACTTC. It translates to CASNTLGLADQETQYF.

This chain connects TRBV6-1 to TRBJ2-1; D perhaps matches TRBD2 (6 bases). V was trimmed by 7 bases and J by 6 bases, leaving 19 bases between them. CDR3 size: 15 residues. Germline CDR1 is MNHNS and CDR2 is SASEGT. The CDR3 spells CASKGLLTSPNEQFF. The CDR3 DNA follows: TGTGCCAGCAAAGGTCTACTGACTAGTCCCAATGAGCAGTTCTTC.

The rearrangement joins TRBV29-1 to TRBJ2-7; D is unresolved. CDR1 and CDR2 from the germline V gene are SQVTM and ANQGSEA. CDR3 length: 11 residues. Trimming cost V 4 bases and J 5 bases, with 9 bases left between them. This CDR3 reads CSVGSADEQYF. For the CDR3, the DNA is TGCAGCGTTGGGTCGGCGGACGAGCAGTACTTC.

This clone was counted a few times. This sequence joins TRBV9 and TRBJ2-7; the match to TRBD1 covers 8 bases. Per germline, CDR1 SGDLS and CDR2 YYNGEE. This CDR3 region has 14 residues. The V gene end was trimmed by 4 bases and the J gene end by 7 bases; junction bases not matched to a gene: 10. The CDR3 loop reads CASSRWDRSGEQYF. The CDR3 bases are TGTGCCAGCAGCCGTTGGGACAGGTCGGGGGAGCAGTACTTC.

J is TRBJ1-1 and V is TRBV18; no clear D gene. The CDR3 runs 14 residues. Trimming took off 3 bases at V and 0 bases at J, with 8 bases between the two ends. CDR1 and CDR2 (germline): KGHSH, LQKENI. The CDR3 region is CASSPGRLNTEAFF. The DNA of the CDR3 is TGTGCCAGCTCACCTGGACGCTTGAACACTGAAGCTTTCTTT.

The chain recombines TRBV25-1 with TRBJ2-7; D unclear. Germline V gene sequence: CDR1 MGHDK, CDR2 SYGVNS. The CDR3 contains 14 residues. The germline V and J ends were trimmed by 4 bases and 3 bases, with 13 bases remaining between them. The CDR3 reads CASSGAGRNYEQYF. Here the CDR3 DNA reads TGTGCCAGCAGTGGAGCAGGACGGAACTACGAGCAGTACTTC.

The table lists this clone with a few counts. CDR3 in amino acids: CASSLRFPNYGYTF. The CDR3 DNA reads as TGTGCCAGCAGCTTAAGGTTCCCTAACTATGGCTACACCTTC. The V gene is TRBV7-2, the J gene TRBJ1-2; no reliable D call. Germline CDR1 reads SGHTA; CDR2 reads FQGNSA. V shed 2 bases and J shed 0 bases, with 7 bases lying between them. This CDR3 is built from 14 residues.

This clone has a handful of counts. CDR3 protein: CASSEGRWESTDTQYF. CDR3 in DNA: TGTGCCAGCAGTGAAGGGAGGTGGGAGAGCACAGATACGCAGTATTTT. The chain couples TRBV25-1 to TRBJ2-3; tentative D call: TRBD2 (6 bases). The V end was cut by 2 bases, the J end by 0 bases, with 12 bases between. The CDR3 runs 16 residues. Germline V CDR1 and CDR2: MGHDK, SYGVNS.

The genes are TRBV29-1 and TRBJ2-4; D is possibly TRBD1 or TRBD2 (5 bases each). The CDR3 length is 13 residues. V lost 5 bases and J 6 bases, leaving 14 bases between the germline ends. In germline, CDR1 is SQVTM, CDR2 ANQGSEA. The CDR3 here is CSVSSDGGNIQYF. For the CDR3, the DNA is TGCAGCGTTTCGTCGGATGGGGGAAACATTCAGTACTTC. Complete variable domain (other parts from reference TRBV29-1 and TRBJ2-4): SAVISQKPSRDICQRGTSLTIQCQVDSQVTMMFWYRQQPGQSLTLIATANQGSEATYESGFVIDKFPISRPNLTFSTLTVSNMSPEDSSIYLCSVSSDGGNIQYFGAGTRLSVL.

V and J are TRBV5-5 and TRBJ2-3, with TRBD1 identical over 9 bases. There are 15 residues in the CDR3. V lost 4 bases and J lost 6; bases outside the gene matches: 9. Per germline, CDR1 SGHKS and CDR2 YYEKEE (reference sequence). The CDR3 region is CASSPPGQGFDTQYF. Here the CDR3 DNA reads TGTGCCAGCAGCCCGCCGGGACAGGGATTCGATACGCAGTATTTT.

This chain connects TRBV6-6 to TRBJ2-5; D is ambiguous. The CDR3 is 13 amino acids. V lost 2 bases and J lost 5, with 9 bases in between. The germline V gene encodes CDR1 MNHNY and CDR2 SVGAGI (reference sequence). CDR3 DNA sequence: TGTGCCAGCAGTTACCGCCCGTGGGAGACCCAGTACTTC. Translation gives CASSYRPWETQYF.

This clone came up a few times. The V call is TRBV27, the J call TRBJ2-7; D remains unclear. The V gene's germline CDR1 is MNHEY and CDR2 SMNVEV (reference sequence). The CDR3 extends over 15 amino acids. V dropped 0 bases and J dropped 2 bases, with 11 bases sitting between them. CDR3 loop: CASSLSSGSTYEQYF. CDR3 in DNA: TGTGCCAGCAGTTTATCGAGTGGCAGCACCTACGAGCAGTACTTC.

This rearrangement joins TRBV28 to TRBJ2-5, with D maybe TRBD1 (5 bases). Trimming took 2 bases from V and 3 from J, leaving 13 bases between them. From germline, CDR1 is MDHEN and CDR2 SYDVKM. The length of the CDR3 is 15 residues. The CDR3 loop is CASSLAGRVEETQYF. The DNA for the CDR3 is TGTGCCAGCAGTTTAGCCGGCAGGGTCGAAGAGACCCAGTACTTC.

The chain recombines TRBV5-1 with TRBJ2-1; D is perhaps TRBD2 (5 bases). V was cut by 6 bases and J by 4 bases, with 17 bases left in between. The CDR3 has 15 residues. The V gene's germline CDR1 is SGHRS and CDR2 YFSETQ. CDR3 loop: CASNPGDYGYNEQFF. CDR3 in DNA: TGCGCCAGCAACCCAGGCGACTACGGATACAATGAGCAGTTCTTC.